The next 32 T cell receptor beta chains were all read from a single sample in a study of cytomegalovirus exposure and HLA in healthy donors. The PCR used 60 Vbeta and 13 Jbeta primers. Using immunoSEQ multiplex PCR, the repertoire was profiled, and TCRdb retains in-frame clones only, with some absent. The sample shows over 200,000 clones, approximately 82% of them seen only once. The specimen sequenced was PBMCs. The receptor set was obtained from a male donor in good health and CMV-seronegative.

This clone was detected only once. The chain joins TRBV2 to TRBJ1-5; TRBD1 is a possible D gene (5 bases). The V gene's germline CDR1 is SNHLY and CDR2 FYNNEI. Trimming stripped 6 bases from V and 7 bases from J, with 13 bases between. The CDR3 runs 13 residues. In nucleotides, the CDR3 is TGTGCCAGCAGCCTCAGGGCATCCCAGCCCCAGCATTTT. Protein sequence: CASSLRASQPQHF.

This clone was seen only once. The chain couples TRBV5-1 to TRBJ2-1, with a weak D call TRBD2 (6 bases). CDR1 SGHRS and CDR2 YFSETQ come from the germline V gene. The CDR3 contains 14 residues. V gave up 4 bases and J gave up 0 bases, with 8 bases separating them. The CDR3 protein is CASSPEGSYNEQFF. For the CDR3, the DNA is TGCGCCAGCAGCCCGGAGGGCTCCTACAATGAGCAGTTCTTC.

This rearrangement joins TRBV19 to TRBJ1-5; TRBD1 agrees at 7 bases. V lost 4 bases, J lost 1 base, and 7 bases stayed unmatched. Germline V gene lookup returns CDR1 LNHDA and CDR2 SQIVND (reference sequence). The CDR3 is made up of 16 amino acids. In DNA, the CDR3 is TGTGCCAGTAGTACGACAGGGTCCACCAGCAATCAGCCCCAGCATTTT. Translating it yields CASSTTGSTSNQPQHF.

The chain employs TRBV5-1 and TRBJ1-1; D gene ambiguous. V lost 3 bases and J lost 2, with 14 bases in between. Germline V gene sequence: CDR1 SGHRS, CDR2 YFSETQ. The CDR3 has 15 amino acids. CDR3 residues: CASSSYFRRNTEAFF. CDR3 sequence (DNA): TGCGCCAGCAGCTCCTACTTCCGGAGAAACACTGAAGCTTTCTTT. Combining the CDR3 with reference TRBV5-1 and TRBJ1-1 gives the whole variable domain KAGVTQTPRYLIKTRGQQVTLSCSPISGHRSVSWYQQTPGQGLQFLFEYFSETQRNKGNFPGRFSGRQFSNSRSEMNVSTLELGDSALYLCASSSYFRRNTEAFFGQGTRLTVV.

The CDR3 coding sequence is TGTGCCAGCAGCTTAGAACGGGGCGCGGGGACTGAAGCTTTCTTT. It yields the protein CASSLERGAGTEAFF. The chain carries TRBV7-9 and TRBJ1-1; D perhaps matches TRBD1 (5 bases). Germline assignment: CDR1 SEHNR and CDR2 FQNEAQ (reference sequence). Trimming removed 1 base at V and 5 bases at J, with 14 bases between. This CDR3 contains 15 residues.

The rearrangement links TRBV6-1 to TRBJ1-6, with D maybe TRBD1 (6 bases). Deletions cut 4 bases from V and 6 bases from J, with 25 bases between. Germline loops: CDR1 MNHNS, CDR2 SASEGT. The CDR3 runs to 19 residues. The DNA for the CDR3 is TGTGCCAGCAGTGCCCGGTTGTGGGGGGGGGCTGCCCCTAATTCACCCCTCCACTTT. Translating it yields CASSARLWGGAAPNSPLHF.

A word on this clone: Sequence at one end of the junction differs from germline and may be a read error. The chain is built from TRBV7-7 and TRBJ2-5, with 7 nucleotides matching TRBD1. Looked up from germline, CDR1 is SSHAT and CDR2 is FNYEAQ (reference sequence). The CDR3 sequence is 15 residues long. CDR3 loop: CASSPQGNTEETQYF. The CDR3 DNA reads as TGTGCTAGCAGCCCACAGGGGAATACAGAGGAGACCCAGTACTTC.

The sample holds one count of this clone. The rearrangement joins TRBV7-2 to TRBJ2-5, with 11 bases matching TRBD2. J was trimmed by 7 bases and V by 3 bases; bases with no gene match: 7. The CDR3 length is 15 residues. The germline V gene has CDR1 SGHTA and CDR2 FQGNSA. The CDR3 loop reads CASSLGLAVPVTQYF. CDR3 nucleotide sequence: TGTGCCAGCAGCTTGGGACTAGCGGTACCCGTGACCCAGTACTTC.

V gene TRBV19 combines with J gene TRBJ2-7; D perhaps matches TRBD2 (5 bases). The V end was cut by 3 bases, the J end by 2 bases, with 8 bases between. This CDR3 is 13 amino acids long. Germline-derived CDR1 and CDR2 are LNHDA and SQIVND (reference sequence). The CDR3 spells CASSMFGTYEQYF. DNA for the CDR3: TGTGCCAGTAGTATGTTCGGGACCTACGAGCAGTACTTC.

V and J are TRBV6-1 and TRBJ1-1; no reliable D call. V lost 5 bases and J 0 bases, leaving 7 bases between the germline ends. This CDR3 spans 13 amino acids. CDR1 and CDR2 (germline): MNHNS, SASEGT. In nucleotides, the CDR3 is TGTGCCAGCAGTTTCGAGGTGAACACTGAAGCTTTCTTT. It specifies CASSFEVNTEAFF.

V and J are TRBV2 and TRBJ1-1, with 11 positions matching TRBD1. V lost 6 bases to trimming and J lost 4 bases; unmatched junction nucleotides: 4. The CDR3 has 14 amino acids. CDR1 and CDR2 from the germline V gene are SNHLY and FYNNEI. Here the CDR3 reads CASSSGTGGTEAFF. In DNA form, the CDR3 reads TGTGCCAGCAGCTCCGGGACAGGGGGCACTGAAGCTTTCTTT.

J is TRBJ2-1 and V is TRBV5-1, with a possible D match to TRBD2 (5 bases). V gave up 0 bases and J gave up 6 bases, with 19 bases separating them. Germline CDR1 reads SGHRS; CDR2 reads YFSETQ. The CDR3 has 17 residues. CDR3 loop: CASSLAPLAQAGNEQFF. CDR3 coding DNA: TGCGCCAGCAGCTTGGCCCCCCTAGCTCAAGCCGGCAATGAGCAGTTCTTC.

The chain couples TRBV7-8 to TRBJ2-3, with D unclear. V lost 2 bases to trimming and J lost 3 bases, with 6 bases between them. The CDR3 is made up of 13 amino acids. Germline-derived CDR1 and CDR2 are SGHVS and FQNEAQ. CDR3 amino acids: CASSLTGTDTQYF. The CDR3 DNA reads as TGTGCCAGCAGCTTAACCGGGACAGATACGCAGTATTTT.

The V gene is TRBV5-4, the J gene TRBJ2-5, with D uncertain. Germline CDR1 SGHNT, CDR2 YYREEE (reference sequence). CDR3 length equals 13 residues. V lost 0 bases and J 1 base, leaving 4 bases between the germline ends. This CDR3 reads CASSLGAQETQYF. The CDR3 nucleotides read TGTGCCAGCAGCTTGGGAGCCCAAGAGACCCAGTACTTC.

This clone was seen a handful of times. The chain is built from TRBV7-9 and TRBJ1-1, with D hard to call. Trimming removed 5 bases from V and 5 bases from J, with 21 bases in between. The CDR3 length is 16 residues. Germline-derived CDR1 and CDR2 are SEHNR and FQNEAQ (reference sequence). The CDR3 DNA reads as TGTGCCAGCAGCCCATCCGGGGAGCCATTAGGGACTGAAGCTTTCTTT. Protein product: CASSPSGEPLGTEAFF.

The chain links TRBV4-1 to TRBJ1-4; possibly TRBD1 for D (6 bases). This CDR3 spans 21 amino acids. With 4 bases removed from V and 0 bases from J, the gap between germline ends came to 27 bases. Germline V gene data show CDR1 as MGHRA and CDR2 as YSYEKL. Written as DNA, the CDR3 is TGCGCCAGCAGCCCTTACAAGATCGGGGGGCCCTACTCTGCAACTAATGAAAAACTGTTTTTT. Encoded protein: CASSPYKIGGPYSATNEKLFF.

J is TRBJ2-5 and V is TRBV6-1, with 9 bases lining up with TRBD1. V trimming: 5 bases; J trimming: 3 bases; junction bases outside the gene matches: 7. Germline lookup yields CDR1 MNHNS and CDR2 SASEGT. The CDR3 extends over 15 amino acids. The DNA for the CDR3 is TGTGCCAGCAGTTTCCCTGGGACAGGGAAAGAGACCCAGTACTTC. Protein sequence: CASSFPGTGKETQYF.

The J gene is TRBJ2-7, the V gene TRBV7-9, with D possibly TRBD2 on 6 matching bases. V lost 8 bases and J 3 bases, leaving 20 bases between the germline ends. The V gene's germline CDR1 is SEHNR and CDR2 FQNEAQ (reference sequence). The CDR3 loop spans 15 amino acids. This CDR3 is CASHWLEGTVYEQYF. CDR3 DNA sequence: TGTGCCAGCCACTGGTTAGAGGGGACTGTCTACGAGCAGTACTTC.

The J gene is TRBJ1-4, the V gene TRBV19, with D perhaps TRBD1 (6 bases). The CDR3 is 15 amino acids. V shed 5 bases and J shed 5 bases, with 15 bases lying between them. The V gene's germline CDR1 is LNHDA and CDR2 SQIVND (reference sequence). The CDR3 DNA sequence: TGTGCCAGTAGTCCCTTCTGGGGGCGGAATGAAAAACTGTTTTTT. Amino acid sequence: CASSPFWGRNEKLFF.

This sequence joins TRBV7-9 and TRBJ1-3, with TRBD1 matching 8 bases. Trimming cost V 5 bases and J 0 bases; bases outside gene matches: 6. CDR1 is SEHNR and CDR2 is FQNEAQ in the germline V gene (reference sequence). The CDR3 runs 16 residues. This CDR3 is CASSLGQGSSGNTIYF. The CDR3 DNA reads as TGTGCCAGCAGCCTTGGACAGGGTTCCTCTGGAAACACCATATATTTT.

The chain employs TRBV27 and TRBJ1-1; D remains unclear. Germline V gene lookup returns CDR1 MNHEY and CDR2 SMNVEV (reference sequence). CDR3 size: 11 residues. Trimming removed 6 bases at V and 5 bases at J, with 7 bases between. CDR3 region: CASRLATEAFF. CDR3 DNA: TGTGCCAGCAGACTTGCTACTGAAGCTTTCTTT.

The chain has TRBV13 and TRBJ1-1; no clear D. From germline, CDR1 is PRHDT and CDR2 FYEKMQ (reference sequence). The V and J ends lost 0 bases and 0 bases respectively, with 8 bases between them. The CDR3 has 15 amino acids. The CDR3 reads CASSLGVGMNTEAFF. The DNA of the CDR3 is TGTGCCAGCAGCTTAGGGGTCGGGATGAACACTGAAGCTTTCTTT.

This chain uses TRBV6-1 with TRBJ2-3; D gene uncertain. CDR1 MNHNS and CDR2 SASEGT come from the germline V gene. Trimming took 8 bases from V and 1 from J, leaving 16 bases between them. The CDR3 length is 15 residues. In DNA, the CDR3 is TGTGCCAGCCGGATCGGTGGCCGGGGCACAGATACGCAGTATTTT. Translating it yields CASRIGGRGTDTQYF.

The rearrangement uses TRBV9 and TRBJ2-1; 8 bases match TRBD1. V gave up 0 bases and J gave up 8 bases; unmatched junction bases: 7. This CDR3 is 15 amino acids long. Germline V lookup: CDR1 SGDLS, CDR2 YYNGEE. As DNA, the CDR3 is TGTGCCAGCAGCGTAGGGACAGGGTCTATCGATGAGCAGTTCTTC. It encodes CASSVGTGSIDEQFF. Using reference TRBV9 and TRBJ2-1 for the parts outside the CDR3, the full variable domain is DSGVTQTPKHLITATGQRVTLRCSPRSGDLSVYWYQQSLDQGLQFLIQYYNGEERAKGNILERFSAQQFPDLHSELNLSSLELGDSALYFCASSVGTGSIDEQFFGPGTRLTVL.

This chain connects TRBV27 to TRBJ1-5, with 8 bases that match TRBD1. There are 15 residues in the CDR3. In germline, CDR1 is MNHEY, CDR2 SMNVEV (reference sequence). The J segment lost 1 base and the V segment lost 9 bases, leaving 8 bases of the junction unmatched. CDR3 DNA: TGTGCCAGTAGACAACAGGGGGGAAGCAATCAGCCCCAGCATTTT. Amino acid sequence: CASRQQGGSNQPQHF.

This chain joins TRBV11-3 and TRBJ2-2; 8 nucleotides match TRBD2. This CDR3 has 14 residues. Trimming at V came to 3 bases and at J to 5 bases, leaving 2 bases not matched to a gene. CDR1 and CDR2 (germline): SGHNT, YENEEA. The CDR3 sequence is CASSFRGGTGELFF. CDR3 DNA: TGTGCCAGCAGCTTTCGCGGGGGGACCGGGGAGCTGTTTTTT.

This clone has a handful of counts. The chain links TRBV2 to TRBJ1-3; D not resolved. V was trimmed by 6 bases and J by 4 bases, leaving 10 bases between them. Germline CDR1 SNHLY, CDR2 FYNNEI. The CDR3 is made up of 13 amino acids. The CDR3 DNA reads TGTGCCAGCAGCCCCGTCCCGGGAAACACCATATATTTT. It codes for CASSPVPGNTIYF.

The genes are TRBV5-1 and TRBJ2-7; D gene unclear. This CDR3 comprises 13 residues. CDR1 and CDR2 (germline): SGHRS, YFSETQ. The V gene lost 0 bases and the J gene lost 3 bases, with 7 bases spanning the gap. The CDR3 DNA reads as TGCGCCAGCAGCTTGGCCTTAAACTACGAGCAGTACTTC. Amino acid sequence: CASSLALNYEQYF. The complete variable domain, with remaining parts taken from reference TRBV5-1 and TRBJ2-7, reads KAGVTQTPRYLIKTRGQQVTLSCSPISGHRSVSWYQQTPGQGLQFLFEYFSETQRNKGNFPGRFSGRQFSNSRSEMNVSTLELGDSALYLCASSLALNYEQYFGPGTRLTVT.

The V call is TRBV5-1, the J call TRBJ1-1; D gene uncertain. Deletions cut 4 bases from V and 0 bases from J, with 16 bases between. CDR1 is SGHRS, CDR2 YFSETQ, per germline. CDR3 size: 16 residues. The CDR3 here is CASSTTSRGLNTEAFF. The CDR3 nucleotides read TGCGCCAGCAGCACCACCTCCAGAGGTTTGAACACTGAAGCTTTCTTT.

The chain links TRBV7-8 to TRBJ1-2; no firm D call. CDR1 and CDR2 (germline): SGHVS, FQNEAQ. The CDR3 sequence is 13 residues long. The V end was cut by 3 bases, the J end by 1 base, with 6 bases between. The CDR3 nucleotides read TGTGCCAGCAGCTTGAGGAGTAACTATGGCTACACCTTC. This codes for CASSLRSNYGYTF.

Points on this clone: At one of its ends the junction is not consistent with the germline gene, which may arise from a read error. V gene TRBV7-9 combines with J gene TRBJ2-1; 8 bases are shared with TRBD2. Germline V gives CDR1 SEHNR, CDR2 FQNEAQ (reference sequence). The CDR3 covers 16 residues. The CDR3 region is CSSSPGLAGSYNEQFF. The CDR3 DNA sequence: TGTTCCAGCAGCCCTGGGCTAGCGGGCTCCTACAATGAGCAGTTCTTC.

The V gene is TRBV14, the J gene TRBJ1-3; D is unclear. This CDR3 contains 14 residues. The germline V gene has CDR1 SGHDN and CDR2 FVKESK. Deletions cut 1 base from V and 1 base from J, with 5 bases between. The CDR3 DNA follows: TGTGCCAGCAGCCAAGTCCGTTCTGGAAACACCATATATTTT. Residues: CASSQVRSGNTIYF.